This is a list of T cell receptor beta chains from one sample in a study of T cell responses to AZD1222 COVID-19 vaccine. Clones were sequenced by immunoSEQ multiplex PCR, and TCRdb holds only the in-frame ones, with some missing. The data show approximately 100,000 clones, with around 87% seen just once and 12% held by the top ten. Specimen: peripheral blood, collected on day 0 of AZD1222 vaccination. The receptors stem from an adult in good health. Each CDR3 is given with its conserved first and last residue. Fields, in order: J gene, V gene, clone size, D gene, CDR3 DNA, CDR3 protein. A D gene is named only where the DNA matches it firmly. Size is stated for part of the rows, as once, few or many counts, or as a class when the clone is expanded.

J gene: TRBJ1-1
V gene: TRBV4-1
clone size: medium-sized
D gene: -
CDR3 DNA: TGCGCCAGCAGCCAAGGAGGGCAGGGGCGCGTATCTGAAGCTTTCTTT
CDR3 protein: CASSQGGQGRVSEAFF

J gene: TRBJ2-2
V gene: TRBV11-3
clone size: once
D gene: -
CDR3 DNA: TGTGCCAGCAGCTTATCGATAAGCGGGCCGAACACCGGGGAGCTGTTTTTT
CDR3 protein: CASSLSISGPNTGELFF

J gene: TRBJ2-5
V gene: TRBV7-9
clone size: -
D gene: TRBD2
CDR3 DNA: TGTGCCAGCAGCTTCTTTAGCGGGGCCCCCACCCAGTACTTC
CDR3 protein: CASSFFSGAPTQYF

J gene: TRBJ2-7
V gene: TRBV6-1
clone size: -
D gene: TRBD1
CDR3 DNA: TGTGCCAGCAGTGAACAGCTCACAGGGGGCGGAATCTACGAGCAGTACTTC
CDR3 protein: CASSEQLTGGGIYEQYF

J gene: TRBJ1-2
V gene: TRBV5-1
clone size: medium-sized
D gene: -
CDR3 DNA: TGCGCCAGCAGCTCGACCCTTAGCGGGGGCTACGATGGCTACACCTTC
CDR3 protein: CASSSTLSGGYDGYTF

J gene: TRBJ2-7
V gene: TRBV28
clone size: -
D gene: -
CDR3 DNA: TGTGCCAGCAGTTTATCGAGCTCCTACGAGCAGTACTTC
CDR3 protein: CASSLSSSYEQYF

J gene: TRBJ2-2
V gene: TRBV5-1
clone size: -
D gene: -
CDR3 DNA: TGCGCCAGCAGCTTGGGACAGGCGACCGGGGAGCTGTTTTTT
CDR3 protein: CASSLGQATGELFF

J gene: TRBJ1-5
V gene: TRBV7-9
clone size: -
D gene: -
CDR3 DNA: TGTGCCAGCAGTAACTCCATGCAGCCCCAGCATTTT
CDR3 protein: CASSNSMQPQHF

J gene: TRBJ2-3
V gene: TRBV27
clone size: -
D gene: -
CDR3 DNA: TGTGCCAGCAGTTTATTCAACACAGATACGCAGTATTTT
CDR3 protein: CASSLFNTDTQYF

J gene: TRBJ1-5
V gene: TRBV3-1/TRBV3-2
clone size: -
D gene: -
CDR3 DNA: TGTGCCAGCAGCGGACGAGAGGGGCAGCCCCAGCATTTT
CDR3 protein: CASSGREGQPQHF

J gene: TRBJ2-3
V gene: TRBV5-1
clone size: -
D gene: TRBD1
CDR3 DNA: TGCGCCAGCAGCGCGGGACAGGGAACGAGCACAGATACGCAGTATTTT
CDR3 protein: CASSAGQGTSTDTQYF

J gene: TRBJ2-7
V gene: TRBV19
clone size: -
D gene: TRBD2
CDR3 DNA: TGTGCCAGTAGTACCCCTAGCGGGACTACCTACGAGCAGTACTTC
CDR3 protein: CASSTPSGTTYEQYF

J gene: TRBJ2-7
V gene: TRBV11-3
clone size: once
D gene: TRBD2
CDR3 DNA: TGTGCCAGCAGCTTGACTAGCGGGAGTTCTACCGAGCAGTACTTC
CDR3 protein: CASSLTSGSSTEQYF

J gene: TRBJ2-1
V gene: TRBV4-1
clone size: -
D gene: -
CDR3 DNA: TGCGCCAGCAGCCAAGAGGGGGTCGGGTCCTCCTACAATGAGCAGTTCTTC
CDR3 protein: CASSQEGVGSSYNEQFF

J gene: TRBJ2-2
V gene: TRBV19
clone size: -
D gene: -
CDR3 DNA: TGTGCCAGTAGTATAACAGTCACCGGGGAGCTGTTTTTT
CDR3 protein: CASSITVTGELFF

J gene: TRBJ2-7
V gene: TRBV4-1
clone size: -
D gene: -
CDR3 DNA: TGCGCCAGCAGCCAAGAGCCGGGCTCCTACGAGCAGTACTTC
CDR3 protein: CASSQEPGSYEQYF

J gene: TRBJ2-2
V gene: TRBV29-1
clone size: -
D gene: -
CDR3 DNA: TGCAGCGTTGACGGTCAAAACACCGGGGAGCTGTTTTTT
CDR3 protein: CSVDGQNTGELFF

J gene: TRBJ1-2
V gene: TRBV18
clone size: -
D gene: TRBD1
CDR3 DNA: TGTGCCAGCTCACTGGGACAGGGGAGTCCTAACTATGGCTACACCTTC
CDR3 protein: CASSLGQGSPNYGYTF

J gene: TRBJ2-2
V gene: TRBV2
clone size: -
D gene: TRBD1
CDR3 DNA: TGTGCCAGCAGTCCACAGGGGGTGGACACCGGGGAGCTGTTTTTT
CDR3 protein: CASSPQGVDTGELFF

J gene: TRBJ1-6
V gene: TRBV30
clone size: -
D gene: -
CDR3 DNA: TGTGCCTGGAAATTTTCCAGGGGTGGGAATTCACCCCTCCACTTT
CDR3 protein: CAWKFSRGGNSPLHF

J gene: TRBJ2-1
V gene: TRBV4-1
clone size: -
D gene: -
CDR3 DNA: TGCGCCAGCAGCCTAGAGAGGGCCAATGAGCAGTTCTTC
CDR3 protein: CASSLERANEQFF

J gene: TRBJ1-2
V gene: TRBV19
clone size: few
D gene: -
CDR3 DNA: TGTGCCAGTAGTGCGGGGTATGGCTACACCTTC
CDR3 protein: CASSAGYGYTF

J gene: TRBJ2-1
V gene: TRBV4-1
clone size: -
D gene: -
CDR3 DNA: TGCGCCAGCAGCCAAGAGGGTAGACTACACTACAATGAGCAGTTCTTC
CDR3 protein: CASSQEGRLHYNEQFF

J gene: TRBJ1-1
V gene: TRBV18
clone size: -
D gene: -
CDR3 DNA: TGTGCCAGCTCACCCGACATGAACACTGAAGCTTTCTTT
CDR3 protein: CASSPDMNTEAFF

J gene: TRBJ1-1
V gene: TRBV29-1
clone size: -
D gene: -
CDR3 DNA: TGCAGCGTTTCAGGACCGAACACTGAAGCTTTCTTT
CDR3 protein: CSVSGPNTEAFF

J gene: TRBJ1-1
V gene: TRBV6-2/TRBV6-3
clone size: -
D gene: -
CDR3 DNA: TGTGCCAGCAGCCGTGGGGGAGGGGTCACTGAAGCTTTCTTT
CDR3 protein: CASSRGGGVTEAFF

J gene: TRBJ2-3
V gene: TRBV5-1
clone size: -
D gene: TRBD2
CDR3 DNA: TGCGCCAGCAGCCCCGGTCCTAGCGGGAGGGCAGATACGCAGTATTTT
CDR3 protein: CASSPGPSGRADTQYF

J gene: TRBJ1-5
V gene: TRBV7-2
clone size: -
D gene: -
CDR3 DNA: TGTGCCAGCAGCTTAGTGGGAGTCGGGGTTCCGGCGAATCAGCCCCAGCATTTT
CDR3 protein: CASSLVGVGVPANQPQHF

J gene: TRBJ2-5
V gene: TRBV12-1
clone size: -
D gene: -
CDR3 DNA: TGTGCCAGCAGCCGGCGGACAGGGCTAAAGACCCAGTACTTC
CDR3 protein: CASSRRTGLKTQYF

J gene: TRBJ1-4
V gene: TRBV27
clone size: -
D gene: -
CDR3 DNA: TGTGCCAGCAGTTTATATGATGATGAAAAACTGTTTTTT
CDR3 protein: CASSLYDDEKLFF

J gene: TRBJ1-2
V gene: TRBV11-2
clone size: -
D gene: TRBD1
CDR3 DNA: TGTGCCAGCAGCCTGACAGGGCCTAACTATGGCTACACCTTC
CDR3 protein: CASSLTGPNYGYTF

J gene: TRBJ1-1
V gene: TRBV12-5
clone size: few
D gene: -
CDR3 DNA: TGTGCTAGTGGTTTGGAAGGGGCAAGGTCGGCTTTCTTT
CDR3 protein: CASGLEGARSAFF

J gene: TRBJ2-7
V gene: TRBV20-1
clone size: -
D gene: -
CDR3 DNA: TGCAGTGCTATTTCGAACTACGAGCAGTACTTC
CDR3 protein: CSAISNYEQYF

J gene: TRBJ2-2
V gene: TRBV19
clone size: once
D gene: TRBD2
CDR3 DNA: TGTGCCAGTACGGCGGAGGCGGCGGGAGGGTTCGGGGAGCTGTTTTTT
CDR3 protein: CASTAEAAGGFGELFF

J gene: TRBJ1-1
V gene: TRBV3-1/TRBV3-2
clone size: -
D gene: -
CDR3 DNA: TGTGCCAGCAGCCAAGTTTTAGGGACTGAAGCTTTCTTT
CDR3 protein: CASSQVLGTEAFF

J gene: TRBJ1-4
V gene: TRBV7-8
clone size: -
D gene: -
CDR3 DNA: TGTGCCAGCAGCGCCCGGGACTTTGCAACTAATGAAAAACTGTTTTTT
CDR3 protein: CASSARDFATNEKLFF

J gene: TRBJ1-1
V gene: TRBV3-1/TRBV3-2
clone size: -
D gene: -
CDR3 DNA: TGTGCCAGCAGCCATCCGGGAGACAGTCCGGGGAGAGCTTTCTTT
CDR3 protein: CASSHPGDSPGRAFF

J gene: TRBJ1-1
V gene: TRBV6-5
clone size: -
D gene: -
CDR3 DNA: TGTGCCAGCACCCTGGACCCAGCGGGCACTGAAGCTTTCTTT
CDR3 protein: CASTLDPAGTEAFF

J gene: TRBJ2-6
V gene: TRBV18
clone size: -
D gene: -
CDR3 DNA: TGTGCCAGCTCACCCAACTCAGGAGCTGGGGCCAACGTCCTGACTTTC
CDR3 protein: CASSPNSGAGANVLTF

J gene: TRBJ2-3
V gene: TRBV3-1/TRBV3-2
clone size: -
D gene: TRBD1
CDR3 DNA: TGTGCCAGCAGCCAGCGCCGGGACAGAAACACAGATACGCAGTATTTT
CDR3 protein: CASSQRRDRNTDTQYF

J gene: TRBJ1-4
V gene: TRBV5-5
clone size: -
D gene: -
CDR3 DNA: TGTGCCAGCAGCCCTGACATCGAAAAACTGTTTTTT
CDR3 protein: CASSPDIEKLFF

J gene: TRBJ1-2
V gene: TRBV18
clone size: -
D gene: -
CDR3 DNA: TGTGCCAGCTCACCAGTGCCCGAACGGACCCTCTATGGCTACACCTTC
CDR3 protein: CASSPVPERTLYGYTF

J gene: TRBJ2-7
V gene: TRBV2
clone size: -
D gene: -
CDR3 DNA: TGTGCCAGCAGCCTCGGGGCACCCTACGAGCAGTACTTC
CDR3 protein: CASSLGAPYEQYF

J gene: TRBJ2-1
V gene: TRBV7-2
clone size: once
D gene: TRBD2
CDR3 DNA: TGTGCCAGCAGCCGTAGCGGGAGTGTCGATGAGCAGTTCTTC
CDR3 protein: CASSRSGSVDEQFF

J gene: TRBJ2-3
V gene: TRBV12-3/TRBV12-4
clone size: -
D gene: -
CDR3 DNA: TGTGCCAGTGCAGTACTGGGTACGCAGTATTTT
CDR3 protein: CASAVLGTQYF

J gene: TRBJ1-2
V gene: TRBV7-8
clone size: -
D gene: -
CDR3 DNA: TGTGCCAGCAGCTTAGCGGCCAGGAAAGACTATGGCTACACCTTC
CDR3 protein: CASSLAARKDYGYTF

J gene: TRBJ2-1
V gene: TRBV6-6
clone size: -
D gene: TRBD1
CDR3 DNA: TGTGCCAGCAGCCCACAGGGGTTCGGGGAGCAGTTCTTC
CDR3 protein: CASSPQGFGEQFF

J gene: TRBJ1-5
V gene: TRBV7-8
clone size: once
D gene: -
CDR3 DNA: TGTGCCAGCAGCTTAGAAAGTTCCGCGCAGCCCCAGCATTTT
CDR3 protein: CASSLESSAQPQHF

J gene: TRBJ2-5
V gene: TRBV28
clone size: -
D gene: -
CDR3 DNA: TGTGCCAGCAGTTTCGGTCCACACGAAGAGACCCAGTACTTC
CDR3 protein: CASSFGPHEETQYF

J gene: TRBJ2-7
V gene: TRBV11-2
clone size: once
D gene: TRBD1
CDR3 DNA: TGTGCCAGCAGCTTATACAGGGGGGTCTACGAGCAGTACTTC
CDR3 protein: CASSLYRGVYEQYF